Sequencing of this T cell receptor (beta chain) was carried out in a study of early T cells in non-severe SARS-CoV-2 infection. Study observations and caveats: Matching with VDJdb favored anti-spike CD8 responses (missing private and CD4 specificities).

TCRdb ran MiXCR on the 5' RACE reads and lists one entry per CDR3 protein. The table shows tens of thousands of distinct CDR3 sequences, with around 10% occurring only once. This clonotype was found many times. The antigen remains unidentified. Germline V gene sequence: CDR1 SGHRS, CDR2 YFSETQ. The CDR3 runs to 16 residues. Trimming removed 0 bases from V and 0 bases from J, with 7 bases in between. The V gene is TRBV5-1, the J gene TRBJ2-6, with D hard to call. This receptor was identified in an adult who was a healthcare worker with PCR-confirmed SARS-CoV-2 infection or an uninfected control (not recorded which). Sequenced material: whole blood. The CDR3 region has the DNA TGCGCCAGCAGCTTGGATCCGACCTCTGGGGCCAACGTCCTGACTTTC. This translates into CASSLDPTSGANVLTF. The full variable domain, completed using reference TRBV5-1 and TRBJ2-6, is KAGVTQTPRYLIKTRGQQVTLSCSPISGHRSVSWYQQTPGQGLQFLFEYFSETQRNKGNFPGRFSGRQFSNSRSEMNVSTLELGDSALYLCASSLDPTSGANVLTFGAGSRLTVL.